Detailed here is one TCR beta chain. The target of this receptor is not known. The record has no base qualities; no much larger clone is one base away. The data were taken from a study of shared clonotypes between healthy human individuals (dated by TCRdb to 2018 to 2021). Context from the whole study: The cohort included a few men and two women between 18 and 49 years of age. The study deeply sequenced blood TCR repertoires of about 5 healthy adults to estimate repertoire size and the extent of clonotype sharing between individuals. Per donor, three plates each were used for CD4 naive and CD4 memory, two for CD8 naive, and one for CD8 memory. Per donor, leukapheresis produced somewhere between about 0.94 and 10 billion PBMCs. To increase sequencing depth and limit assay-specific biases, TCR repertoire library preparation and sequencing were carried out by different laboratories using diverse techniques. Beyond this particular receptor, the publication reports: Rarefaction of sorted-subset datasets indicated incomplete sequencing despite the large sequencing depth. Because the study included a small number of donors, the genetic and exposure-history diversity represented was limited. When a few donors were compared, the shared fraction of clonotypes was roughly 5% for naive CD4, less than 4% for naive CD8, 2.3% for memory CD4, and roughly 0.4% for memory CD8. Higher generation probabilities were observed for clonotypes shared by all four sorted-subset donors than for non-shared clonotypes. Sampling was limited to blood, and TCR repertoires in tissue likely differ from TCR repertoires in blood. Pairwise subsampling indicated that sequencing depth was expected to affect the degree of clonotype sharing among donors. Naive subsets generally had larger estimated clonotype richness than memory subsets.

CD8 naive samples were CD45RO-negative cells positively selected for CCR7, giving a CD45RA+CCR7+ population that excluded TemRA cells. The donors were healthy, HIV-negative adults with no recently reported acute infections or vaccinations. Only Caucasian adults living in Nashville, Tennessee, USA were represented among the donors. Blood was obtained by leukapheresis, after which PBMCs were separated by Ficoll-Histopaque density gradient centrifugation and cryopreserved in liquid nitrogen vapor phase. Analytical flow cytometry was used to check the purity and quantity of each magnetically sorted T cell population. From each sorted fraction, genomic DNA was isolated and quantified by UV absorbance on a Nanodrop 2000c. V is cut by 4 bases and J by 7 bases, and the space between the germline ends is 20 bases. The CDR3 goes from the cysteine to the phenylalanine over 15 residues. Only the CDR3 DNA is retained, 45 bases long and in frame from the first base. Taken from the germline V gene (reference sequence), the CDR1 and CDR2 loops are GTSNPN and SVGIG.

Using the deep immunoSEQ assay, TCR CDR3 regions were amplified from genomic DNA by multiplex PCR. For each cell subset, the extracted genomic DNA was distributed evenly across all wells of several immunoSEQ 96-well plates, and each plate served as one replicate. For sorted subsets, about 200 ng genomic DNA, equal to tens of thousands of T cell genomes, was loaded into each replicate PCR. The purified libraries were quantified using a Qubit 3.0 fluorometer, sized with a Bioanalyzer 2100, and then quantified again using the KAPA Library Quantification kit. Every immunoSEQ 96-well plate was sequenced on a separate single-read 150-cycle Illumina NextSeq 550 flow cell. The authors' pipeline ran thus. Because the immunoSEQ output held only junctional sequences and lacked quality scores, the filtering could not match the filtering applied to full-length reads. To assign V/J genes and CDR3, sequences were annotated using PyIR, a Python wrapper for IgBLAST v1.9, with IMGT germline references. Reads were removed for weak V/J assignments (E-value above 1e-6), missing CDR3, stop codons, out-of-frame junctions, or ambiguous translated residues. V3J clonotypes were defined by identical inferred V gene, J gene, and CDR3 amino acid sequence. Percentage overlap between repertoires was computed as shared unique clonotypes divided by the size of the smaller repertoire. Repertoire richness was assessed with RTK rarefaction, the Chao1 estimator, and Recon v2.1 estimates of unobserved clonotypes. OLGA was used to compute generation probabilities for all TCRbeta clonotypes that the gDNA method yielded from a few donors. Not all clones reach the TCRdb copy of this immuneACCESS table, which keeps in-frame sequences only. Checked studies attribute under half of the gap to unresolved V genes and leave the rest unexplained. The V and J calls and the clone size are those of that table, but D and trimming were determined from the DNA. This sample gives about 2.2 million clones in total; just under 95% of them show up just once. The ten largest clones capture about 1.7% of the sample.

Sequencing used naive CD8+ T cells from PBMCs. According to the study, the label for this sample's cell subset or site signals: CD45RA+CCR7+. This sequence uses TRBV30 and TRBJ2-1; the D gene may be TRBD1 or TRBD2, since each aligns over 6 bases. This receptor was identified in a man aged 18 to 30 in good health. Some clones in this sample may be carry-over from other donors' samples. The DNA sequence is as follows: TGTGCCTGGACCTCAGGTCTCGGAGGGGGTAATGAGCAGTTCTTC. Its amino acids are CAWTSGLGGGNEQFF.